This is a list of T cell receptor beta chains from one sample in a study of control samples from healthy donors and cancer patients. Clones were sequenced by immunoSEQ multiplex PCR, and TCRdb holds only the in-frame ones, with some missing. In the table there are roughly 170,000 clones, just over 90% of which are singletons. The sequencing sample was made of blood. The receptors stem from a woman aged 60-70 years in good health. CDR3s include the opening cysteine and the closing phenylalanine or tryptophan. A D gene is named only where the DNA matches it firmly. Where a row states a size, it is once, few, many or the class of an expanded clone; other rows omit it.

TRBJ1-1 | - | TRBV9 | - | CASSPVGTVNTEAFF | TGTGCCAGCAGCCCGGTCGGGACGGTGAACACTGAAGCTTTCTTT
TRBJ1-6 | - | TRBV21-1 | - | CASSKRGPSYNSPLHF | TGTGCCAGCAGCAAGAGGGGGCCTTCCTATAATTCACCCCTCCACTTT
TRBJ2-7 | - | TRBV20-1 | - | CSASLDYEQYF | TGCAGTGCTAGTCTCGACTACGAGCAGTACTTC
TRBJ1-1 | TRBD1 | TRBV18 | - | CASSPGQGVTEAFF | TGTGCCAGCTCACCGGGACAGGGGGTCACTGAAGCTTTCTTT
TRBJ1-5 | TRBD1 | TRBV6-5 | - | CASSYTGTASNQPQHF | TGTGCCAGCAGTTACACGGGGACAGCTAGCAATCAGCCCCAGCATTTT
TRBJ2-7 | - | TRBV6-2/TRBV6-3 | few | CASSYSAHSSYEQYF | TGTGCCAGCAGTTACTCTGCCCACAGCTCCTACGAGCAGTACTTC
TRBJ2-3 | - | TRBV6-5 | - | CASRPAFGGRATQYF | TGTGCCAGCAGACCTGCGTTCGGGGGTCGGGCTACGCAGTATTTT
TRBJ1-1 | TRBD1 | TRBV5-4 | - | CASSGPQGVTEAFF | TGTGCCAGCAGCGGACCACAGGGGGTAACTGAAGCTTTCTTT
TRBJ2-7 | TRBD1 | TRBV9 | once | CASSVRTGPYEQYF | TGTGCCAGCAGCGTTCGGACAGGGCCCTACGAGCAGTACTTC
TRBJ1-2 | - | TRBV3-1/TRBV3-2 | - | CASSHTGKGYTF | TGTGCCAGCAGCCATACAGGGAAAGGCTACACCTTC
TRBJ1-6 | - | TRBV7-9 | - | CASSQDEGWSPLHF | TGTGCCAGCAGCCAAGACGAGGGTTGGTCACCCCTCCACTTT
TRBJ2-6 | - | TRBV19 | - | CASTVDTRYFSGANVLTF | TGTGCCAGTACCGTGGACACTCGCTACTTTTCTGGGGCCAACGTCCTGACTTTC
TRBJ2-1 | TRBD2 | TRBV6-1 | - | CASSELPGLEIHEQFF | TGTGCCAGCAGTGAATTACCGGGACTAGAAATCCATGAGCAGTTCTTC
TRBJ2-3 | - | TRBV7-2 | - | CASSSKVGGQGTDTQYF | TGTGCCAGCAGCTCCAAGGTGGGGGGGCAGGGCACAGATACGCAGTATTTT
TRBJ2-2 | - | TRBV7-2 | once | CASSLIGAYTGELFF | TGTGCCAGCAGCTTAATCGGGGCTTACACCGGGGAGCTGTTTTTT
TRBJ1-2 | - | TRBV29-1 | - | CSVAGRRDIAGGYTF | TGCAGCGTCGCGGGACGGCGGGACATTGCGGGAGGCTACACCTTC
TRBJ2-1 | TRBD2 | TRBV6-2/TRBV6-3 | - | CASSETRGAYNEQFF | TGTGCCAGCAGCGAGACGCGGGGGGCCTACAATGAGCAGTTCTTC
TRBJ2-6 | - | TRBV19 | - | CASMAGASSGANVLTF | TGTGCCAGTATGGCGGGGGCAAGCTCTGGGGCCAACGTCCTGACTTTC
TRBJ2-5 | - | TRBV18 | - | CASSQGSQETQYF | TGTGCCAGCTCACAGGGATCCCAAGAGACCCAGTACTTC
TRBJ2-1 | TRBD1 | TRBV11-3 | - | CASSMGTGTELYNEQFF | TGTGCCAGCAGCATGGGGACAGGAACTGAGCTGTACAATGAGCAGTTCTTC
TRBJ1-1 | - | TRBV29-1 | - | CSVAGQGLNTEAFF | TGCAGCGTTGCGGGGCAGGGTTTGAACACTGAAGCTTTCTTT
TRBJ1-5 | TRBD1 | TRBV6-7 | - | CASSAGQENQPQHF | TGTGCCAGCAGTGCAGGACAGGAGAATCAGCCCCAGCATTTT
TRBJ1-4 | TRBD1 | TRBV19 | - | CASSFGTGGQNEKLFF | TGTGCCAGTAGTTTCGGGACAGGGGGACAAAATGAAAAACTGTTTTTT
TRBJ2-1 | TRBD2 | TRBV3-1/TRBV3-2 | - | CASSPGLAAYNEQFF | TGTGCCAGCAGCCCGGGACTAGCGGCTTACAATGAGCAGTTCTTC